Shown below are 13 T cell receptor beta chains from a single sample sequenced in a study of identical twins. TCRdb analysed the 5' RACE reads with MiXCR anew, one entry per CDR3 protein. The sample lists hundreds of thousands of distinct CDR3 sequences, roughly 6.2% occurring once. The sample comprised naive T cells sorted from blood. These receptors all stem from a man aged 18 to 30 in good health.

The chain is built from TRBV5-1 and TRBJ2-7; D possibly corresponds to TRBD2 (6 bases). V was clipped by 3 bases and J by 6 bases, with 19 bases between them. Germline V lookup: CDR1 SGHRS, CDR2 YFSETQ. The CDR3 totals 15 residues. The CDR3 loop reads CASSSTGTQGTEQYF. In DNA form, the CDR3 reads TGCGCCAGCAGCTCGACCGGGACTCAGGGTACCGAGCAGTACTTC.

This clonotype appeared many times. The genes are TRBV7-9 and TRBJ2-7; D might be TRBD2 (6 bases). Per the germline V gene, CDR1 is SEHNR and CDR2 is FQNEAQ (reference sequence). The CDR3 totals 13 residues. V lost 5 bases, J lost 5 bases, and 13 bases lay in between. The CDR3 protein is CASSPGTSHEQYF. The CDR3 bases are TGTGCCAGCAGCCCCGGGACTTCGCACGAGCAGTACTTC.

The chain links TRBV15 to TRBJ2-3; D is unresolved. Germline V CDR1 and CDR2: LNHNV, YYDKDF (reference sequence). Trimming cost V 3 bases and J 2 bases, with 12 bases left between them. The CDR3 length is 15 residues. In DNA, the CDR3 is TGTGCCACCAGCAGTGATCCTACGCACACAGATACGCAGTATTTT. This encodes CATSSDPTHTDTQYF.

In this sample, this clonotype turned up a few times. This rearrangement joins TRBV6-5 to TRBJ1-4, with TRBD1 matching 9 bases. In germline, CDR1 is MNHEY, CDR2 SVGAGI. Trimming cost V 2 bases and J 0 bases; bases outside gene matches: 10. This CDR3 comprises 19 residues. CDR3 amino acids: CASSYPILDRGTTNEKLFF. DNA of the CDR3: TGTGCCAGCAGTTACCCGATATTGGACAGGGGAACAACTAATGAAAAACTGTTTTTT.

Many counts were recorded for this clonotype. The chain links TRBV20-1 to TRBJ2-5; perhaps TRBD2 as D (5 bases). Germline CDR1 and CDR2: DFQATT and SNEGSKA (reference sequence). V gave up 2 bases and J gave up 0 bases, with 7 bases separating them. The CDR3 length is 13 residues. CDR3 nucleotide sequence: TGCAGTGCTAGACCCGGGAACCAAGAGACCCAGTACTTC. It is translated as CSARPGNQETQYF.

This chain links TRBV5-1 with TRBJ2-7, with 13 bases lining up with TRBD2. The CDR3 contains 16 residues. The V gene's germline CDR1 is SGHRS and CDR2 YFSETQ. J lost 3 bases, V lost 4 bases, and 7 bases had no gene match. This chain's CDR3 is CASSPVWTSGSYEQYF. The CDR3, as DNA: TGCGCCAGCAGCCCCGTCTGGACTAGCGGGAGCTACGAGCAGTACTTC.

In this sample, this clonotype turned up a few times. The chain carries TRBV6-5 and TRBJ2-7, with 9 bases lining up with TRBD2. From germline, CDR1 is MNHEY and CDR2 SVGAGI. The CDR3 spans 17 residues. V was pared by 0 bases and J by 1 base, with 7 bases of the junction left unmatched. The CDR3 region has the DNA TGTGCCAGCAGTTACTCGTCCCGGCTAGCGGGGTCCTACGAGCAGTACTTC. Its protein is CASSYSSRLAGSYEQYF.

The chain combines TRBV13 with TRBJ1-2, with 9 bases that match TRBD1. There are 15 residues in the CDR3. The germline gives CDR1 PRHDT, CDR2 FYEKMQ (reference sequence). V shed 5 bases, J shed 4 bases, and the junction held 8 bases outside the gene matches. The CDR3 DNA follows: TGTGCCAGCAGCGCTAACAGGGGGCAAGGCTATGGCTACACCTTC. Amino acids: CASSANRGQGYGYTF.

V usage is TRBV3-1 and J usage is TRBJ2-1, with 14 bases that match TRBD2. CDR1 LGHDT and CDR2 YNNKEL come from the germline V gene (reference sequence). This CDR3 region has 17 residues. The V segment lost 3 bases and the J segment 10 bases; nucleotides outside the gene matches: 11. Written as DNA, the CDR3 is TGTGCCAGCAGCCACAATCCGGGACTAGCGGGAGTCGGAGAGCAGTTCTTC. Translation gives CASSHNPGLAGVGEQFF.

The chain employs TRBV25-1 and TRBJ1-6; TRBD1 matches 9 bases. The CDR3 has 17 residues. Trimming took 3 bases from V and 3 from J; bases not matched to a gene: 6. The germline V gene encodes CDR1 MGHDK and CDR2 SYGVNS. The CDR3 region has the DNA TGTGCCAGCAGTGACCAGGACAGGGGCGGCTATAATTCACCCCTCCACTTT. The encoded protein is CASSDQDRGGYNSPLHF.

This chain joins TRBV7-2 and TRBJ2-7, with a weak D call TRBD1 (6 bases). This CDR3 is 16 amino acids long. The germline V and J ends were trimmed by 4 bases and 5 bases, with 21 bases remaining between them. CDR1 and CDR2 from the germline V gene are SGHTA and FQGNSA. DNA for the CDR3: TGTGCCAGCAGCTCAACACACAGGGTCAGGGAACACGAGCAGTACTTC. Amino acids: CASSSTHRVREHEQYF.

The chain uses TRBV4-1 and TRBJ2-7, with a possible D match to TRBD2 (5 bases). CDR3 length equals 15 residues. The V end was cut by 3 bases, the J end by 6 bases, with 18 bases between. Germline V CDR1 and CDR2: MGHRA, YSYEKL. CDR3 in amino acids: CASSHPGLAYSEQYV. For the CDR3, the DNA is TGCGCCAGCAGCCACCCAGGACTGGCGTACAGCGAGCAGTACGTC.

This clonotype was detected ten times or more. The chain is built from TRBV20-1 and TRBJ2-5, with D maybe TRBD2 (5 bases). CDR3 length: 15 residues. The V end lost 3 bases, the J end lost 1 base, and 15 bases lay between the germline ends. Germline CDR1 and CDR2: DFQATT and SNEGSKA (reference sequence). CDR3 in DNA: TGCAGTGCTAGTCGATACAGAGGGTCCCAAGAGACCCAGTACTTC. Its translation: CSASRYRGSQETQYF.